The rows below give T cell receptor beta chains drawn from one sample of a study of T cell responses to AZD1222 COVID-19 vaccine. Assay: immunoSEQ multiplex PCR; the TCRdb copy retains only in-frame clones and omits some. The table lists around 160,000 clones, just over 90% of them singletons. The sequences come from peripheral blood, collected 28 days after the second AZD1222 dose. The receptor source for this set is an adult who received the AZD1222 COVID-19 vaccine. The CDR3 runs from the conserved cysteine through the conserved F or W. A D gene is named only where the DNA matches it firmly. Clone size is not always given. Where it is, it says once, few, many or a class for expanded clones.

v_gene	abundance	d_gene	j_gene	len	CDR3aa	CDR3nt
TRBV4-1	.	.	TRBJ1-2	14	CASSQDGGLRGYTF	TGCGCCAGCAGCCAAGATGGGGGACTGCGTGGCTACACCTTC
TRBV7-9	.	.	TRBJ2-5	16	CASSLATGGWAGTQYF	TGTGCCAGCAGCTTAGCGACAGGAGGTTGGGCAGGGACCCAGTACTTC
TRBV19	.	.	TRBJ1-5	14	CASTPGHQNQPQHF	TGTGCCAGTACCCCGGGACACCAAAATCAGCCCCAGCATTTT
TRBV13	few	.	TRBJ1-1	16	CASSLRGDGVNTEAFF	TGTGCCAGCAGCTTACGGGGGGACGGAGTGAACACTGAAGCTTTCTTT
TRBV5-5	once	.	TRBJ1-5	13	CASRVDSNQPQHF	TGTGCCAGCAGGGTGGATAGCAATCAGCCCCAGCATTTT
TRBV28	.	.	TRBJ1-2	13	CASRHGSGNGYTF	TGTGCCAGCAGGCATGGGTCAGGGAATGGCTACACCTTC
TRBV4-1	.	.	TRBJ1-3	17	CASSQERPQGTGNTIYF	TGCGCCAGCAGCCAAGAGCGGCCGCAAGGGACAGGAAACACCATATATTTT
TRBV30	.	.	TRBJ1-5	14	CAWSVGGRHQPQHF	TGTGCCTGGAGTGTGGGCGGCCGCCATCAGCCCCAGCATTTT
TRBV7-9	.	TRBD2	TRBJ2-1	15	CASSLDLAGGNEQFF	TGTGCCAGCAGCTTAGATTTGGCGGGGGGCAATGAGCAGTTCTTC
TRBV7-9	few	.	TRBJ2-7	13	CASSLALKYEQYF	TGTGCCAGCAGCTTAGCGCTGAAATACGAGCAGTACTTC
TRBV6-5	.	.	TRBJ1-5	14	CASSHGRSVGPQHF	TGTGCCAGCTCCCACGGGCGCTCTGTAGGGCCCCAGCATTTT
TRBV18	.	TRBD2	TRBJ2-3	17	CASSPRGTSAYTDTQYF	TGTGCCAGCTCACCACGGGGGACTAGCGCATACACAGATACGCAGTATTTT
TRBV15	.	TRBD2	TRBJ2-7	15	CATSRDTSGSYEQYF	TGTGCCACCAGCAGAGATACTAGCGGGAGTTACGAGCAGTACTTC
TRBV19	once	TRBD1	TRBJ1-5	15	CASRWDRGSNQPQHF	TGTGCCAGTAGATGGGACAGGGGAAGCAATCAGCCCCAGCATTTT
TRBV28	.	TRBD1	TRBJ1-2	14	CASSSPGQGNGYTF	TGTGCCAGCAGTTCCCCCGGACAGGGAAACGGCTACACCTTC
TRBV3-1/TRBV3-2	.	.	TRBJ2-3	14	CASSQYQAADTQYF	TGTGCCAGCAGCCAATATCAGGCCGCAGATACGCAGTATTTT
TRBV4-1	once	.	TRBJ2-7	14	CASSQVPGTYEQYF	TGCGCCAGCAGCCAAGTCCCAGGGACCTACGAGCAGTACTTC
TRBV6-2/TRBV6-3	.	TRBD1	TRBJ1-2	13	CASSYPTGGGYTF	TGTGCCAGCAGTTACCCTACAGGGGGCGGCTACACCTTC
TRBV5-5	.	.	TRBJ2-1	13	CASRRGIYNEQFF	TGTGCCAGCAGACGCGGGATCTACAATGAGCAGTTCTTC
TRBV4-3	.	TRBD2	TRBJ2-1	16	CASSQAVAGVGNEQFF	TGCGCCAGCAGCCAAGCCGTAGCGGGAGTCGGCAATGAGCAGTTCTTC
TRBV2	.	TRBD1	TRBJ1-1	16	CASTPLSGTANTEAFF	TGTGCCAGCACTCCTCTTTCCGGGACAGCTAACACTGAAGCTTTCTTT
TRBV4-2	few	TRBD2	TRBJ2-1	17	CASSQDQIGVGLAEQFF	TGTGCCAGCAGCCAAGATCAAATAGGGGTAGGACTAGCGGAGCAGTTCTTC
TRBV14	.	TRBD2	TRBJ2-7	17	CASSQEPTSGGSYEQYF	TGTGCCAGCAGCCAAGAACCCACTAGCGGGGGCTCCTACGAGCAGTACTTC
TRBV6-5	.	TRBD2	TRBJ2-3	16	CASSSETSGVTDTQYF	TGTGCCAGCAGTTCGGAGACTAGCGGGGTGACAGATACGCAGTATTTT
TRBV5-6	.	.	TRBJ1-1	16	CASSSGPGQQNTEAFF	TGTGCCAGCAGCTCCGGGCCGGGACAACAGAACACTGAAGCTTTCTTT
TRBV7-2	.	.	TRBJ2-1	16	CASSLWGGGGSDEQFF	TGTGCCAGCAGCTTGTGGGGGGGCGGGGGATCGGATGAGCAGTTCTTC